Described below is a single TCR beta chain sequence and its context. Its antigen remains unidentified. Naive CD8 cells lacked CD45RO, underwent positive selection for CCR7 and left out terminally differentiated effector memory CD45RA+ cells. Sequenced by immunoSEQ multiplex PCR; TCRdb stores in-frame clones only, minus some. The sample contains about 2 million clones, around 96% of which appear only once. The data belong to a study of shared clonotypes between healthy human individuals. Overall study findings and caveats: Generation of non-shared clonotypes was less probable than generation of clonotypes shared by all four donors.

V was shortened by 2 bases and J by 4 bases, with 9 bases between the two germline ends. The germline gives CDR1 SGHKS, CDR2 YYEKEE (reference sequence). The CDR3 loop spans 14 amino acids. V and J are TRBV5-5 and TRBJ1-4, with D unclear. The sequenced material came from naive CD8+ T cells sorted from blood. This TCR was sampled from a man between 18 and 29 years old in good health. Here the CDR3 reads CASSFLQYNEKLFF. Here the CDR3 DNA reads TGTGCCAGCAGCTTCTTACAGTATAATGAAAAACTGTTTTTT.